A selection of T cell receptor beta chains follows, all from one sample in a study of cytomegalovirus exposure and HLA in healthy donors. Produced via immunoSEQ multiplex PCR; TCRdb's table is partial and in-frame only. This sample has around 200,000 clones, with 80% to 85% found just once. Material: PBMCs. The receptors shown here come from a woman aged 18-29 years in good health and CMV-seropositive. Both conserved end residues are part of each CDR3. The D gene is left open where the match is weak. The size field is filled for only some rows; it gives once, few, many or a size class.

. TRBJ1-4 TRBV7-8 . CASSPNRVIGEKLFF TGTGCCAGCAGCCCCAACAGGGTCATCGGTGAAAAACTGTTTTTT
. TRBJ1-2 TRBV5-6 TRBD1 CASSLQGAYGYTF TGTGCCAGCAGCTTACAGGGGGCCTATGGCTACACCTTC
once TRBJ1-3 TRBV27 . CASSLGLTGGNTIYF TGTGCCAGCAGTTTAGGACTGACGGGCGGAAACACCATATATTTT
few TRBJ1-6 TRBV19 . CASSSADYSPLHF TGTGCCAGTAGTTCCGCCGACTATTCACCCCTCCACTTT
. TRBJ2-5 TRBV6-7 TRBD2 CAGGGQETQYF TGTGCCGGGGGGGGGCAAGAGACCCAGTACTTC
. TRBJ2-7 TRBV23-1 TRBD2 CASSLFGTSGGYEQYF TGCGCCAGCAGTCTCTTCGGGACTAGCGGGGGTTACGAGCAGTACTTC
. TRBJ1-1 TRBV11-2 . CASSFQVSTEAFF TGTGCCAGCAGCTTTCAGGTCAGCACTGAAGCTTTCTTT
. TRBJ1-2 TRBV29-1 TRBD1 CSVDPGGLYGYTF TGCAGCGTTGACCCAGGGGGCCTCTATGGCTACACCTTC
. TRBJ1-2 TRBV28 TRBD1 CATGRPGGYGYTF TGTGCCACCGGCAGGCCAGGGGGATATGGCTACACCTTC
. TRBJ1-1 TRBV6-9 . CASSQQKDSGRLNTEAFF TGTGCCAGCAGTCAGCAGAAGGATTCAGGGCGTCTGAACACTGAAGCTTTCTTT
. TRBJ2-1 TRBV5-1 TRBD1 CASSFQGDNEQFF TGCGCCAGCAGCTTCCAGGGGGACAATGAGCAGTTCTTC
once TRBJ2-1 TRBV7-2 TRBD2 CASTPRGGRYNEQFF TGTGCCAGCACCCCACGGGGGGGACGGTACAATGAGCAGTTCTTC
. TRBJ2-7 TRBV9 . CASSGGTDYEQYF TGTGCCAGCAGCGGCGGGACCGACTACGAGCAGTACTTC
few TRBJ1-6 TRBV28 . CASSTGTYDVSPLHF TGTGCCAGCAGCACCGGGACTTATGATGTCTCACCCCTCCACTTT
. TRBJ1-2 TRBV29-1 . CSVEGTAGGYTF TGCAGCGTTGAAGGGACGGCGGGTGGCTACACCTTC
. TRBJ1-2 TRBV10-2 . CASSDEGNYGYTF TGCGCCAGCAGTGACGAGGGTAACTATGGCTACACCTTC
. TRBJ2-1 TRBV6-1 . CASKETTQAVHEQFF TGTGCCAGCAAGGAGACCACCCAAGCGGTGCATGAGCAGTTCTTC
few TRBJ2-3 TRBV5-1 . CASSLVGPSTDTQYF TGCGCCAGCAGCTTGGTGGGGCCTAGCACAGATACGCAGTATTTT
. TRBJ2-7 TRBV7-3 TRBD1 CASSSDRGYEQYF TGTGCCAGCAGCTCTGACAGGGGCTACGAGCAGTACTTC
. TRBJ2-1 TRBV11-2 . CASSGLKSSYNEQFF TGTGCCAGCAGCGGACTAAAGAGCTCCTACAATGAGCAGTTCTTC
. TRBJ1-1 TRBV29-1 . CSVEKDSYPEAFF TGCAGCGTTGAGAAGGACAGCTACCCTGAAGCTTTCTTT
once TRBJ2-3 TRBV6-5 . CASSEADTQYF TGTGCCAGCAGTGAAGCGGATACGCAGTATTTT
. TRBJ2-7 TRBV7-2 TRBD2 CASSLLGAGGPPYEQYF TGTGCCAGCAGCTTGCTGGGAGCGGGGGGCCCCCCCTACGAGCAGTACTTC
. TRBJ2-5 TRBV5-8 TRBD2 CASSSGLAGGHYQETQYF TGTGCCAGCAGCTCGGGACTAGCGGGGGGACACTACCAAGAGACCCAGTACTTC
. TRBJ1-1 TRBV4-1 . CASSQDGDFASTEAFF TGCGCCAGCAGCCAAGATGGGGACTTCGCGAGCACTGAAGCTTTCTTT
. TRBJ1-5 TRBV6-1 . CASSESDGQPQHF TGTGCCAGCAGTGAAAGTGATGGCCAGCCCCAGCATTTT
. TRBJ2-1 TRBV5-1 TRBD2 CASSSGLAGGPVNNEQFF TGCGCCAGCAGCTCAGGACTAGCGGGGGGGCCGGTAAACAATGAGCAGTTCTTC
. TRBJ2-3 TRBV5-1 TRBD1 CASSLFSGQGTSTDTQYF TGCGCCAGCAGCCTCTTTTCGGGACAGGGCACTAGCACAGATACGCAGTATTTT
. TRBJ2-3 TRBV6-6 TRBD1 CASTKLDRGLTDTQYF TGTGCCAGCACCAAACTAGACAGGGGGCTTACAGATACGCAGTATTTT
. TRBJ2-3 TRBV9 TRBD2 CASSVGGGLDTQYF TGTGCCAGCAGCGTTGGCGGGGGGCTCGATACGCAGTATTTT
once TRBJ2-1 TRBV25-1 . CASTSTGSSYNEQFF TGTGCCAGCACCTCCACAGGGTCCTCCTACAATGAGCAGTTCTTC
. TRBJ2-1 TRBV4-1 . CASSQEVSAGSNEQFF TGCGCCAGCAGCCAAGAGGTGTCGGCGGGGTCCAATGAGCAGTTCTTC
few TRBJ1-6 TRBV18 . CASSRTDNSPLHF TGTGCCAGCTCACGGACAGATAATTCACCCCTCCACTTT
. TRBJ2-5 TRBV6-6 . CASSYGLQETQYF TGTGCCAGCAGTTATGGGCTCCAAGAGACCCAGTACTTC
. TRBJ2-3 TRBV6-5 TRBD2 CASSYMLAGGTDTQYF TGTGCCAGCAGTTATATGTTAGCGGGGGGGACAGATACGCAGTATTTT
once TRBJ2-7 TRBV7-9 . CASSLAQTSEAYEQYF TGTGCCAGCAGCTTAGCGCAGACGTCGGAGGCCTACGAGCAGTACTTC
. TRBJ1-5 TRBV6-1 . CASSETGANQPQHF TGTGCCAGCAGTGAAACGGGTGCCAATCAGCCCCAGCATTTT
. TRBJ2-2 TRBV6-1 TRBD2 CASSERGGGFSRTGELFF TGTGCCAGCAGTGAAAGGGGCGGGGGGTTTTCCCGCACCGGGGAGCTGTTTTTT
. TRBJ1-5 TRBV6-1 . CASSEVWEGSQHF TGTGCCAGCAGTGAAGTTTGGGAAGGGAGCCAGCATTTT
. TRBJ2-2 TRBV25-1 . CASSAQGPENGELFF TGTGCCAGCAGTGCCCAGGGGCCGGAAAACGGGGAGCTGTTTTTT
. TRBJ2-3 TRBV9 . CASSVQVHTDTQYF TGTGCCAGCAGCGTACAGGTCCACACAGATACGCAGTATTTT
. TRBJ2-7 TRBV7-9 . CASSFTHRGGYEQYF TGTGCCAGCAGCTTTACACACAGGGGAGGCTACGAGCAGTACTTC
. TRBJ1-1 TRBV25-1 TRBD1 CASSGGTGNTEAFF TGTGCCAGCAGTGGCGGGACAGGGAACACTGAAGCTTTCTTT
. TRBJ2-7 TRBV29-1 . CSVGNVQGGYEQYF TGCAGCGTTGGAAACGTTCAAGGGGGTTACGAGCAGTACTTC
. TRBJ1-5 TRBV15 . CATSTTQTKPQHF TGTGCCACCAGCACCACCCAAACAAAGCCCCAGCATTTT
medium-sized TRBJ1-6 TRBV5-6 TRBD1 CASSSRDSDSPLHF TGTGCCAGCAGTTCCCGGGACAGCGACTCACCCCTCCACTTT
once TRBJ1-5 TRBV4-3 . CASSPLPGADQPQHF TGCGCCAGCAGCCCATTACCAGGGGCGGATCAGCCCCAGCATTTT
. TRBJ2-3 TRBV15 . CATSRPDRNTDTQYF TGTGCCACCAGCAGACCGGACAGAAACACAGATACGCAGTATTTT
. TRBJ2-5 TRBV6-5 TRBD2 CASSYSGGTQETQYF TGTGCCAGCAGTTACTCGGGGGGGACCCAAGAGACCCAGTACTTC
. TRBJ1-1 TRBV6-5 TRBD1 CASSRGRVTEAFF TGTGCCAGCAGCAGGGGGCGGGTTACTGAAGCTTTCTTT
. TRBJ1-2 TRBV29-1 . CSVGGDYGYTF TGCAGCGTGGGAGGGGACTATGGCTACACCTTC
. TRBJ1-6 TRBV5-1 . CASSFLTGSVDSPLHF TGCGCCAGCAGCTTTTTAACGGGATCCGTGGATTCACCCCTCCACTTT
few TRBJ1-2 TRBV25-1 . CASSETGRGYTF TGTGCCAGCAGTGAAACAGGCCGTGGCTACACCTTC
. TRBJ1-1 TRBV6-5 . CASTTLARDTEAFF TGTGCCAGCACCACCTTGGCGAGGGACACTGAAGCTTTCTTT
. TRBJ1-2 TRBV19 TRBD1 CASSLGTVYGYTF TGTGCCAGTAGTCTCGGGACAGTCTATGGCTACACCTTC
. TRBJ1-4 TRBV5-4 TRBD1 CASSPGTALSTNEKLFF TGTGCCAGCAGCCCCGGGACAGCCCTATCAACTAATGAAAAACTGTTTTTT
. TRBJ2-3 TRBV5-8 TRBD2 CASRKGGTDTQYF TGTGCCAGCAGAAAGGGAGGGACAGATACGCAGTATTTT